The 32 T cell receptor beta chains given below trace back to one sample, sequenced in a study of T cells after yellow fever vaccination. MiXCR was run by TCRdb on the 5' RACE reads, yielding one entry per CDR3 protein. The sample lists around 260,000 distinct CDR3 sequences, around 5.3% occurring once. The sequenced sample was CD4+ T cells sorted from PBMCs, obtained on the day of the yellow fever booster vaccination. The receptors were sampled from a man aged 18 to 30 who received the YFV17D yellow fever vaccine.

The chain links TRBV23-1 to TRBJ2-7, with 7 bases aligning to TRBD1. TRBV23-1 is flagged as an ORF with uncertain function. CDR3 length: 13 amino acids. Trimming cost V 6 bases and J 0 bases; bases outside gene matches: 2. This chain's CDR3 is CASSWDSSYEQYV. CDR3 DNA sequence: TGCGCCAGCAGCTGGGACAGCTCCTACGAGCAGTACGTC.

V gene TRBV7-8 combines with J gene TRBJ2-5; TRBD2 aligns across 7 bases. Germline values: CDR1 SGHVS, CDR2 FQNEAQ. Trimming took 1 base from V and 5 from J; bases not matched to a gene: 7. This CDR3 is built from 15 residues. This CDR3 is CASSLGSAGRETQYF. Here the CDR3 DNA reads TGTGCCAGCAGCTTAGGGTCAGCGGGGAGGGAGACCCAGTACTTC. The full variable domain, with the rest looked up from reference TRBV7-8 and TRBJ2-5, is GAGVSQSPRYKVAKRGQDVALRCDPISGHVSLFWYQQALGQGPEFLTYFQNEAQLDKSGLPSDRFFAERPEGSVSTLKIQRTQQEDSAVYLCASSLGSAGRETQYFGPGTRLLVL.

The chain combines TRBV18 with TRBJ2-3; D is ambiguous. Trimming removed 5 bases at V and 4 bases at J, with 22 bases between. Germline CDR1 is KGHSH and CDR2 is LQKENI. The CDR3 has 17 residues. The CDR3 region is CASSTFPSTRGADTQYF. In DNA, the CDR3 is TGTGCCAGCTCAACGTTTCCGTCGACCCGTGGGGCAGATACGCAGTATTTT.

The chain couples TRBV6-5 to TRBJ1-5, with D possibly TRBD1 on 5 matching bases. This CDR3 contains 16 residues. Trimming removed 2 bases at V and 2 bases at J, with 13 bases between. Germline CDR1 and CDR2: MNHEY and SVGAGI. The CDR3 is CASSYAPGPGNQPQHF. Here the CDR3 DNA reads TGTGCCAGCAGTTACGCGCCGGGACCCGGCAATCAGCCCCAGCATTTT.

V gene TRBV7-9 combines with J gene TRBJ1-2; 7 bases match TRBD1. This CDR3 region has 12 residues. CDR1 is SEHNR, CDR2 FQNEAQ, per germline (reference sequence). Losses at the gene ends were 5 bases for V and 8 bases for J; bases not matched to a gene: 5. CDR3 region: CASSPGTEGYTF. DNA of the CDR3: TGTGCCAGCAGCCCTGGGACAGAGGGCTACACCTTC. Combining the CDR3 with reference TRBV7-9 and TRBJ1-2 gives the whole variable domain DTGVSQNPRHKITKRGQNVTFRCDPISEHNRLYWYRQTLGQGPEFLTYFQNEAQLEKSRLLSDRFSAERPKGSFSTLEIQRTEQGDSAMYLCASSPGTEGYTFGSGTRLTVV.

The V gene is TRBV4-1, the J gene TRBJ2-5, with 10 bases aligning to TRBD1. The germline V gene encodes CDR1 MGHRA and CDR2 YSYEKL. V was clipped by 3 bases and J by 7 bases; unmatched bases: 5. This CDR3 comprises 14 residues. CDR3 region: CASSHPGQGWTQYF. The CDR3 DNA is TGCGCCAGCAGCCACCCGGGACAGGGGTGGACCCAGTACTTC.

Many counts were recorded for this clonotype. The CDR3 region has the DNA TGCGCCAGCAGCCAAGACGGGCAAGAAAATCAGCCCCAGCATTTT. The encoded protein is CASSQDGQENQPQHF. The chain links TRBV4-1 to TRBJ1-5; D remains ambiguous. The germline V gene encodes CDR1 MGHRA and CDR2 YSYEKL. Trimming took 0 bases from V and 4 from J, leaving 10 bases between them. This CDR3 has 15 residues.

This clonotype was recorded many times. This chain connects TRBV3-1 to TRBJ1-2; a weak D match, TRBD1 (5 bases). The CDR3 runs to 14 residues. The V end lost 4 bases, the J end lost 8 bases, and 17 bases lay between the germline ends. Germline-derived CDR1 and CDR2 are LGHDT and YNNKEL (reference sequence). In DNA form, the CDR3 reads TGTGCCAGCAGCCCGGGACCTTCCGCTGGGGGCTACACCTTC. Translated: CASSPGPSAGGYTF.

V and J are TRBV29-1 and TRBJ1-2; 9 bases match TRBD1. CDR1 SQVTM and CDR2 ANQGSEA come from the germline V gene. CDR3 size: 12 residues. Losses at the gene ends were 5 bases for V and 8 bases for J; bases not matched to a gene: 6. The CDR3 spells CSVSQGAWGYTF. The DNA for the CDR3 is TGCAGCGTTTCACAGGGGGCGTGGGGCTACACCTTC.

This clonotype has just a few counts. This chain uses TRBV20-1 with TRBJ1-4, with 7 bases that match TRBD1. The CDR3 covers 13 residues. Germline CDR1 and CDR2: DFQATT and SNEGSKA (reference sequence). V shed 6 bases and J 3 bases; nucleotides not matched to a gene: 4. The DNA for the CDR3 is TGCAGTGCAAGGACAGGCTCTAATGAAAAACTGTTTTTT. Translating it yields CSARTGSNEKLFF.

This clonotype was seen a handful of times. The CDR3 sequence is CASSYSPDGYSGNTIYF. The CDR3 nucleotides are TGTGCCAGCAGTTACTCGCCCGACGGCTACTCTGGAAACACCATATATTTT. The chain employs TRBV6-6 and TRBJ1-3; unclear D gene. Germline CDR1 is MNHNY and CDR2 is SVGAGI (reference sequence). This CDR3 contains 17 residues. Trimming removed 0 bases at V and 0 bases at J, with 12 bases between.

The chain carries TRBV4-2 and TRBJ2-2, with D perhaps matching TRBD1 (6 bases). The CDR3 spans 17 residues. Between the trimmed V and J ends, which lost 4 bases and 4 bases, there was a span of 19 bases. The germline gives CDR1 LGHNA, CDR2 YNFKEQ. The CDR3 bases are TGTGCCAGCAGCCGACACCTGACAGGAGTAGTCACCGGGGAGCTGTTTTTT. This codes for CASSRHLTGVVTGELFF.

The rearrangement uses TRBV20-1 and TRBJ2-3; 8 bases are shared with TRBD2. Losses at the gene ends were 0 bases for V and 7 bases for J; bases not matched to a gene: 21. CDR1 DFQATT and CDR2 SNEGSKA come from the germline V gene (reference sequence). The CDR3 is made up of 19 amino acids. The CDR3 region has the DNA TGCAGTGCTAGAGATGCCCTGGGGGTATGGCGGGGGGCGACCCATACGCAGTATTTT. The encoded protein is CSARDALGVWRGATHTQYF.

This clonotype came up many times. The chain links TRBV20-1 to TRBJ2-3; 7 bases map to TRBD2. Germline trimming cut 3 bases from V and 6 bases from J; bases unmatched to any gene: 12. In germline, CDR1 is DFQATT, CDR2 SNEGSKA (reference sequence). This CDR3 comprises 15 residues. The CDR3 spells CSASTSSGRRDTQYF. CDR3 nucleotides: TGCAGTGCTAGTACCAGTAGCGGGCGAAGGGATACGCAGTATTTT.

Notes on this clonotype: The junction shows a germline mismatch at one end, possibly a read error. The V gene is TRBV30, the J gene TRBJ2-5, with D unclear. Germline CDR1 GTSNPN, CDR2 SVGIG (reference sequence). The CDR3 consists of 14 residues. The CDR3 sequence: CAWRKWSTQESQYF. In DNA form, the CDR3 reads TGTGCCTGGAGAAAATGGTCAACCCAAGAGTCCCAGTACTTC. Using reference TRBV30 and TRBJ2-5 for the parts outside the CDR3, the full variable domain is SQTIHQWPATLVQPVGSPLSLECTVEGTSNPNLYWYRQAAGRGLQLLFYSVGIGQISSEVPQNLSASRPQDRQFILSSKKLLLSDSGFYLCAWRKWSTQESQYFGPGTRLLVL.

This clonotype turned up a few times. The CDR3 protein is CASSSWGQPRGDNEQFF. The CDR3 nucleotides are TGTGCCAGCAGCTCGTGGGGGCAGCCGAGAGGAGACAATGAGCAGTTCTTC. The chain couples TRBV7-9 to TRBJ2-1; TRBD1 is a possible D gene (6 bases). The germline V gene encodes CDR1 SEHNR and CDR2 FQNEAQ (reference sequence). V was shortened by 4 bases and J by 5 bases, with 21 bases between the two germline ends. This CDR3 is built from 17 residues.

In its sample, this clonotype was seen a few times. V is TRBV28 and J is TRBJ1-5, with 8 bases lining up with TRBD1. The junction had 6 bases not matched to a gene; V was cut back by 6 bases and J by 5 bases. Germline V gene data show CDR1 as MDHEN and CDR2 as SYDVKM. The CDR3 length is 14 residues. The DNA of the CDR3 is TGTGCCAGCAGCAGACAGGGGAGTTATCAGCCCCAGCATTTT. This translates into CASSRQGSYQPQHF.

The CDR3 DNA reads as TGCAGTGCTAGAGATCGGAAGGGACAGGGTGAAAAACTGTTTTTT. This gives the protein CSARDRKGQGEKLFF. The rearrangement joins TRBV20-1 to TRBJ1-4; 9 nucleotides match TRBD1. The CDR3 runs to 15 residues. CDR1 and CDR2 (germline): DFQATT, SNEGSKA (reference sequence). J lost 7 bases, V lost 0 bases, and 6 bases had no gene match.

There are many counts of this clonotype. The chain combines TRBV20-1 with TRBJ2-2, with D perhaps TRBD1 or TRBD2 (6 bases each). This CDR3 is 14 amino acids long. CDR1 DFQATT and CDR2 SNEGSKA come from the germline V gene (reference sequence). V lost 5 bases to trimming and J lost 4 bases, with 14 bases between them. The chain's CDR3 is CSALGGLSTGELFF. In nucleotides, the CDR3 is TGCAGTGCTTTAGGGGGGTTAAGCACCGGGGAGCTGTTTTTT.

This clonotype was seen many times. The chain couples TRBV6-5 to TRBJ2-5; 10 bases fit TRBD2. The V gene's germline CDR1 is MNHEY and CDR2 SVGAGI. CDR3 length equals 16 residues. The V and J ends lost 5 bases and 5 bases, in that order; junction bases with no gene match: 11. For the CDR3, the DNA is TGTGCCAGCAGTATAAGCGGGGGGGCCGGGATGGAGACCCAGTACTTC. Its translation: CASSISGGAGMETQYF.

The chain joins TRBV6-1 to TRBJ2-3; D is perhaps TRBD1 or TRBD2 (5 bases each). The CDR3 contains 16 residues. Germline CDR1 reads MNHNS; CDR2 reads SASEGT. V was trimmed by 3 bases and J by 8 bases, leaving 21 bases between them. The CDR3 loop reads CASSEFRGAEGTTQYF. DNA of the CDR3: TGTGCCAGCAGTGAGTTCCGCGGAGCCGAGGGGACTACGCAGTATTTT.

This clonotype was picked up a small number of times. V and J are TRBV20-1 and TRBJ2-1; D unresolved. Between the trimmed V and J ends, which lost 6 bases and 9 bases, there was a span of 21 bases. The CDR3 has 14 amino acids. Germline V gives CDR1 DFQATT, CDR2 SNEGSKA (reference sequence). The CDR3 coding sequence is TGCAGTGCGCCCAGGCCGCTGGGTTCGAGTGAGCAGTTCTTC. Protein sequence: CSAPRPLGSSEQFF.

For the CDR3, the DNA is TGTGCCAGCAGCTTAGCCTGGGGGACAAACATTCAGTACTTC. Translation gives CASSLAWGTNIQYF. This chain connects TRBV7-9 to TRBJ2-4; D possibly matches TRBD1 or TRBD2 (5 bases each). V was cut by 0 bases and J by 6 bases, with 9 bases left in between. In germline, CDR1 is SEHNR, CDR2 FQNEAQ (reference sequence). The CDR3 runs 14 residues.

This clonotype was seen ten or more times. The V gene is TRBV7-2, the J gene TRBJ1-3; D gene unclear. There are 14 residues in the CDR3. V was clipped by 11 bases and J by 1 base, with 15 bases between them. Germline CDR1 SGHTA, CDR2 FQGNSA. The CDR3 nucleotides are TGTGCCGGATCCCAGCAGGTTTCTGGAAACACCATATATTTT. This gives the protein CAGSQQVSGNTIYF.

The table lists this clonotype with a few counts. The gene calls are TRBV20-1 and TRBJ2-5; the D gene is possibly TRBD1 (7 bases). In germline, CDR1 is DFQATT, CDR2 SNEGSKA (reference sequence). The CDR3 length is 14 residues. Trimming took 6 bases from V and 4 from J, leaving 18 bases between them. The CDR3 region has the DNA TGCAGTGCGGCGGGACAGCGGTCTTTAGAGACCCAGTACTTC. It codes for CSAAGQRSLETQYF.

This clonotype came up a few times. The chain recombines TRBV7-2 with TRBJ2-5; D might be TRBD1 (5 bases). CDR1 and CDR2 from the germline V gene are SGHTA and FQGNSA. The CDR3 loop spans 14 amino acids. Trimming took 5 bases from V and 2 from J, leaving 12 bases between them. CDR3 in amino acids: CASSKNRQQETQYF. CDR3 sequence (DNA): TGTGCCAGCAGCAAGAATCGACAGCAAGAGACCCAGTACTTC.

The sample holds a few counts of this clonotype. The chain uses TRBV27 and TRBJ2-1, with D possibly matching TRBD2 (6 bases). The V gene lost 3 bases and the J gene lost 0 bases, with 9 bases spanning the gap. Germline CDR1 and CDR2: MNHEY and SMNVEV (reference sequence). The CDR3 runs to 15 residues. The CDR3 DNA reads as TGTGCCAGCAGTTTCCTCGGGGGCTCCTACAATGAGCAGTTCTTC. The encoded protein is CASSFLGGSYNEQFF.

The table lists this clonotype with a few counts. This sequence joins TRBV4-3 and TRBJ1-1; TRBD1 aligns across 7 bases. The CDR3 runs to 15 residues. Germline CDR1 is LGHNA and CDR2 is YSLEER. Trimming removed 0 bases from V and 4 bases from J; junction bases left unmatched: 5. CDR3 sequence: CASSQDLDRATEAFF. The CDR3 nucleotides are TGCGCCAGCAGCCAAGATCTAGACAGGGCCACTGAAGCTTTCTTT.

This clonotype was seen more than once but under ten times. The rearrangement joins TRBV12-3 or TRBV12-4 to TRBJ2-5; D unresolved. The CDR3 is made up of 13 amino acids. V shed 8 bases and J shed 1 base, with 11 bases lying between them. As DNA, the CDR3 is TGTGCCAGCCTATTCACCGGCCAAGAGACCCAGTACTTC. Amino acids: CASLFTGQETQYF.

The chain couples TRBV24-1 to TRBJ1-5; D remains unclear. Per the germline V gene, CDR1 is KGHDR and CDR2 is SFDVKD. The CDR3 is made up of 15 amino acids. Trimming pared 3 bases from V and 4 bases from J, leaving 12 bases between. CDR3 nucleotide sequence: TGTGCCACCAGTGATCCCAATGACCGGAATCAGCCCCAGCATTTT. Its protein is CATSDPNDRNQPQHF.

The rearrangement links TRBV18 to TRBJ1-2; D call uncertain. With 4 bases removed from V and 8 bases from J, the gap between germline ends came to 14 bases. CDR1 KGHSH and CDR2 LQKENI come from the germline V gene. The CDR3 totals 13 residues. The CDR3 sequence is CASSRTTEEGYTF. In DNA, the CDR3 is TGTGCCAGCTCACGAACAACGGAGGAGGGCTACACCTTC. Together with reference TRBV18 and TRBJ1-2, the CDR3 gives the full variable domain: NAGVMQNPRHLVRRRGQEARLRCSPMKGHSHVYWYRQLPEEGLKFMVYLQKENIIDESGMPKERFSAEFPKEGPSILRIQQVVRGDSAAYFCASSRTTEEGYTFGSGTRLTVV.

This clonotype was detected many times. V is TRBV28 and J is TRBJ2-1, with D maybe TRBD2 (6 bases). This CDR3 is built from 15 residues. Germline assignment: CDR1 MDHEN and CDR2 SYDVKM. V gave up 1 base and J gave up 6 bases, with 13 bases separating them. In DNA form, the CDR3 reads TGTGCCAGCAGTTTATTATCAGGGCGGGGCAATGAGCAGTTCTTC. This sequence encodes CASSLLSGRGNEQFF. Full variable domain (outside the CDR3, taken from reference TRBV28 and TRBJ2-1): DVKVTQSSRYLVKRTGEKVFLECVQDMDHENMFWYRQDPGLGLRLIYFSYDVKMKEKGDIPEGYSVSREKKERFSLILESASTNQTSMYLCASSLLSGRGNEQFFGPGTRLTVL.